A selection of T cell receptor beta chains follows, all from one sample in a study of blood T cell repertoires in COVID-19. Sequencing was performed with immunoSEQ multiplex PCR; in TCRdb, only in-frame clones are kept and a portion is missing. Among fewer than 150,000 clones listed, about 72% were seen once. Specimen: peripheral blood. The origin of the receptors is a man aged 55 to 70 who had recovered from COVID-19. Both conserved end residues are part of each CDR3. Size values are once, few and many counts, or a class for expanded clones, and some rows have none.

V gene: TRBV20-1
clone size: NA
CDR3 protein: CSASVLGQELYEQYF

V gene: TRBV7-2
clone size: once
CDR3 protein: CASSSTTSAGELFF

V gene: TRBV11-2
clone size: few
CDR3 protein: CASSAGTGSHEQYF

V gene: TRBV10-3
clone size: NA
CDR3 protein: CAISVSPPGQGKNEQYF

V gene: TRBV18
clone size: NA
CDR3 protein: CASSPPTRPTAGGYTF

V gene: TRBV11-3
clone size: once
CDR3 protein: CASRESGTATEAFF

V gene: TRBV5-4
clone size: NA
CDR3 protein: CASSSPGTSDTQYF

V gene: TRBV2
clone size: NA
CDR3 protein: CASSESSSYNEQFF

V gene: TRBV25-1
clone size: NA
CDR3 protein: CASSGQGESTEAFF

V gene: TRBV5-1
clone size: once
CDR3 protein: CASSLPGTSGSEQYF

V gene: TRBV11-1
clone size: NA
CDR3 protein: CASRVGGSAVEQFF

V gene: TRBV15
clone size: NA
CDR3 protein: CATRGGLAGGIGEQFF

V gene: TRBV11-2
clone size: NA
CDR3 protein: CASSLGPTVTQYF

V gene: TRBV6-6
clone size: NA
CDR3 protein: CASSGSPGANVLTF

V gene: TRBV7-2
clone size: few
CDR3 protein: CASSLVVRNTEAFF

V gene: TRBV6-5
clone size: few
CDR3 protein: CASSYSRGYGEKLFF